The 11 T cell receptor beta chains below come from one sample, sequenced in a study of Ad26.COV2.S vaccination and SARS-CoV-2 variants. The treatment denotes: around 19 received Ad26.COV2.S at low or high dose, single or two shots; about five received placebo; per-sample allocation not given. Sampling was performed 63 days after the first vaccine or placebo injection. The data were produced by immunoSEQ multiplex PCR, yet TCRdb's version contains in-frame clones alone and is incomplete. The sample comprises approximately 300,000 clones, about 86% of which are singletons, and 1.5% to 2.5% rests with the top ten. Sequenced here: peripheral blood, sampled in a trial of Ad26.COV2.S vaccine versus placebo. The source of these receptors is a person between 18 and 65 years old who received the Ad26.COV2.S COVID-19 vaccine or a placebo.

This chain connects TRBV6-5 to TRBJ1-2, with D unresolved. Trimming shortened V by 2 bases and J by 2 bases, and 15 bases separated the two germline ends. The CDR3 loop spans 16 amino acids. Per germline, CDR1 MNHEY and CDR2 SVGAGI. The CDR3 bases are TGTGCCAGCAGTTACCAAGGCACAAGGGCGAACTATGGCTACACCTTC. It encodes CASSYQGTRANYGYTF.

This chain links TRBV18 with TRBJ1-5; D is unclear. CDR1 is KGHSH and CDR2 is LQKENI in the germline V gene. The germline V and J ends were trimmed by 6 bases and 1 base, with 10 bases remaining between them. The CDR3 covers 14 residues. CDR3 nucleotide sequence: TGTGCCAGCTCGCCCCTCCTCAGCAATCAGCCCCAGCATTTT. Its translation: CASSPLLSNQPQHF.

The CDR3 region has the DNA TGTGCCTGGGGAACAGGGGCCCCGGAGCAGTACTTC. Its translation: CAWGTGAPEQYF. The gene calls are TRBV30 and TRBJ2-7, with 7 bases identical to TRBD1. The V gene's germline CDR1 is GTSNPN and CDR2 SVGIG (reference sequence). Trimming at V came to 5 bases and at J to 7 bases, leaving 8 bases not matched to a gene. The CDR3 has 12 amino acids.

V gene TRBV7-9 combines with J gene TRBJ1-2; the D is unclear. Germline V gene lookup returns CDR1 SEHNR and CDR2 FQNEAQ (reference sequence). The CDR3 is 12 residues long. Trimming shortened V by 3 bases and J by 7 bases, and 9 bases separated the two germline ends. This CDR3 reads CASSLGSAGYTF. CDR3 nucleotide sequence: TGTGCCAGCAGCTTGGGGTCCGCTGGCTACACCTTC.

On this clone: This sample also contains other DNA sequences that code for the same CDR3. V gene TRBV7-2 combines with J gene TRBJ1-1; D not certain. The length of the CDR3 is 14 residues. Trimming pared 4 bases from V and 1 base from J, leaving 10 bases between. Germline V gene sequence: CDR1 SGHTA, CDR2 FQGNSA. CDR3 nucleotide sequence: TGTGCCAGCAGCTCCCGGACCGCGAACACTGAAGCTTTCTTT. The encoded protein is CASSSRTANTEAFF. The variable domain in full, with the rest retrieved from reference TRBV7-2 and TRBJ1-1, is GAGVSQSPSNKVTEKGKDVELRCDPISGHTALYWYRQSLGQGLEFLIYFQGNSAPDKSGLPSDRFSAERTGGSVSTLTIQRTQQEDSAVYLCASSSRTANTEAFFGQGTRLTVV.

This clone has a single count. The gene calls are TRBV18 and TRBJ1-6; 7 bases match TRBD1. The V and J ends lost 3 bases and 9 bases, in that order; junction bases with no gene match: 17. The CDR3 is 18 residues long. Germline V gene sequence: CDR1 KGHSH, CDR2 LQKENI. The CDR3 DNA reads as TGTGCCAGCTCACCCCAAGTTGGGACAGAATTAGGACGTTCACCCCTCCACTTT. As protein: CASSPQVGTELGRSPLHF.

The chain recombines TRBV15 with TRBJ1-2; 9 nucleotides match TRBD1. The CDR3 length is 15 residues. V lost 0 bases to trimming and J lost 6 bases; unmatched junction nucleotides: 5. Germline CDR1 is LNHNV and CDR2 is YYDKDF (reference sequence). CDR3 in amino acids: CATSRDQGTGNGYTF. The CDR3 region has the DNA TGTGCCACCAGCAGAGATCAGGGGACAGGGAATGGCTACACCTTC.

This clone appeared once. The chain uses TRBV6-5 and TRBJ2-1; 8 bases are a match to TRBD2. With 2 bases clipped from V and 8 bases from J, the junction kept 8 bases outside the gene matches. The germline V gene encodes CDR1 MNHEY and CDR2 SVGAGI. This CDR3 has 15 amino acids. The CDR3 nucleotides are TGTGCCAGCAGTTACAGTTCCGGGGGGGCCTATGAGCAGTTCTTC. As protein: CASSYSSGGAYEQFF.

The genes are TRBV4-1 and TRBJ1-2, with D possibly being TRBD1 (5 bases). The V end was cut by 4 bases, the J end by 5 bases, with 20 bases between. Germline V CDR1 and CDR2: MGHRA, YSYEKL. This CDR3 region has 16 residues. CDR3 amino acids: CASSPRGPGPWYGYTF. In DNA form, the CDR3 reads TGCGCCAGCAGCCCAAGGGGTCCAGGCCCCTGGTATGGCTACACCTTC.

This clone was found a few times. Here the CDR3 DNA reads TGTGCCAGCAGCTTGAAGGGCTCCTATAATTCACCCCTCCACTTT. The encoded protein is CASSLKGSYNSPLHF. This sequence joins TRBV5-6 and TRBJ1-6; D remains unclear. The CDR3 sequence is 15 residues long. Germline lookup yields CDR1 SGHDT and CDR2 YYEEEE. With 1 base removed from V and 0 bases from J, the gap between germline ends came to 5 bases.

This chain joins TRBV6-5 and TRBJ1-2; maybe TRBD1 (6 bases). V was pared by 6 bases and J by 5 bases, with 13 bases between. The CDR3 has 13 residues. The germline CDR1 and CDR2 sequences are MNHEY and SVGAGI. CDR3 bases: TGTGCCAGCAGGTCGACAGGCGAATATGGCTACACCTTC. Residues: CASRSTGEYGYTF.